Each of the 14 T cell receptor beta chains below was sequenced from the same sample in a study of blood T cell repertoires in COVID-19. Produced via immunoSEQ multiplex PCR; TCRdb's table is partial and in-frame only. Of about 190,000 clones listed, around 80% were seen once; the top ten hold 2.5% to 3.5%. The specimen was peripheral blood. These receptors were taken from a woman older than 75 with active or convalescent COVID-19.

The rearrangement joins TRBV2 to TRBJ1-2, with 7 bases that match TRBD1. The CDR3 runs to 16 residues. The germline gives CDR1 SNHLY, CDR2 FYNNEI. Trimming at V came to 2 bases and at J to 6 bases, leaving 12 bases not matched to a gene. The CDR3 DNA reads as TGTGCCAGCAGTGAAAGGGAGTGGAGGGGGCAACATGGCTACACCTTC. Amino acids: CASSEREWRGQHGYTF.

With regard to this clone: The sample has other DNA sequences that encode this CDR3 too. The chain joins TRBV5-1 to TRBJ2-5; maybe TRBD2 (5 bases). This CDR3 spans 14 amino acids. Germline CDR1 is SGHRS and CDR2 is YFSETQ. V was trimmed by 1 base and J by 2 bases, leaving 9 bases between them. The CDR3 nucleotides are TGCGCCAGCAGCTTGAACGGGGTTCAAGAGACCCAGTACTTC. Translation: CASSLNGVQETQYF. Supplemented by reference TRBV5-1 and TRBJ2-5, the full variable domain reads KAGVTQTPRYLIKTRGQQVTLSCSPISGHRSVSWYQQTPGQGLQFLFEYFSETQRNKGNFPGRFSGRQFSNSRSEMNVSTLELGDSALYLCASSLNGVQETQYFGPGTRLLVL.

This rearrangement joins TRBV19 to TRBJ2-3, with D possibly being TRBD1 (5 bases). The CDR3 is made up of 15 amino acids. Deletions cut 0 bases from V and 1 base from J, with 8 bases between. Germline CDR1 and CDR2: LNHDA and SQIVND (reference sequence). CDR3 nucleotides: TGTGCCAGTAGTATAGATGGGGCTGGCACAGATACGCAGTATTTT. Amino acid sequence: CASSIDGAGTDTQYF.

The chain links TRBV29-1 to TRBJ1-2, with D perhaps TRBD1 (6 bases). The CDR3 covers 12 residues. V lost 2 bases and J lost 5, with 9 bases in between. Germline assignment: CDR1 SQVTM and CDR2 ANQGSEA. CDR3 nucleotide sequence: TGCAGCGTTGAAAATCAGGGGTATGGCTACACCTTC. Translated: CSVENQGYGYTF.

The table lists this clone with many counts. Within the sample, other DNA sequences also encode this same CDR3. The gene calls are TRBV5-1 and TRBJ2-1; 9 bases agree with TRBD2. The germline V gene encodes CDR1 SGHRS and CDR2 YFSETQ. J gave up 10 bases and V 7 bases, and 12 bases lay outside the gene matches. The CDR3 has 14 amino acids. CDR3: CASAGSGGSLEQFF. The CDR3 DNA follows: TGCGCCAGCGCCGGTAGCGGGGGATCGTTGGAGCAGTTCTTC.

The gene calls are TRBV30 and TRBJ1-2, with TRBD1 matching 7 bases. Germline V gives CDR1 GTSNPN, CDR2 SVGIG (reference sequence). The CDR3 sequence is 12 residues long. Trimming took 1 base from V and 6 from J; bases not matched to a gene: 2. The chain's CDR3 is CAWSETGNGYTF. The CDR3 DNA is TGTGCCTGGAGTGAGACAGGGAATGGCTACACCTTC.

The rearrangement uses TRBV19 and TRBJ2-2; possibly TRBD2 for D (5 bases). Trimming pared 6 bases from V and 5 bases from J, leaving 10 bases between. The CDR3 totals 13 residues. Germline lookup yields CDR1 LNHDA and CDR2 SQIVND (reference sequence). The CDR3 here is CASRPLDTGELFF. The CDR3 DNA reads TGTGCCAGTAGACCACTAGATACCGGGGAGCTGTTTTTT.

V gene TRBV11-2 combines with J gene TRBJ2-3; maybe TRBD1 (5 bases). V was clipped by 5 bases and J by 3 bases, with 15 bases between them. The CDR3 extends over 15 amino acids. CDR1 and CDR2 (germline): SGHAT, FQNNGV. The CDR3: CASSRLGQQTDTQYF. The DNA of the CDR3 is TGTGCCAGCAGCCGCCTGGGGCAGCAAACAGATACGCAGTATTTT.

The CDR3 sequence is CASSLGTGDVDTQYF. The CDR3, as DNA: TGTGCCAGCAGCCTAGGGACAGGGGACGTAGATACGCAGTATTTT. The chain carries TRBV3-1 (or the pseudogene TRBV3-2) and TRBJ2-3, with 10 bases lining up with TRBD1. The CDR3 totals 15 residues. CDR1 and CDR2 from the germline V gene are LGHDT and YNNKEL (reference sequence). Unmatched junction bases numbered 6, after V lost 4 bases and J lost 5 bases.

This clone was recorded once. The J gene is TRBJ1-2, the V gene TRBV5-1; 8 nucleotides match TRBD1. CDR1 is SGHRS and CDR2 is YFSETQ in the germline V gene. This CDR3 is built from 15 residues. Trimming at V came to 3 bases and at J to 7 bases, leaving 11 bases not matched to a gene. The CDR3 protein is CASSSGDRGGGGYTF. CDR3 coding DNA: TGCGCCAGCAGCTCGGGAGACAGGGGAGGTGGTGGCTACACCTTC.

The chain carries TRBV16 and TRBJ1-3, with 7 nucleotides matching TRBD1. J gave up 2 bases and V 1 base, and 5 bases lay outside the gene matches. This CDR3 comprises 16 residues. Per germline, CDR1 KGHSY and CDR2 FQNENV. This CDR3 reads CASSQYGQAPGNTIYF. The CDR3 DNA sequence: TGTGCCAGCAGCCAATACGGACAGGCCCCTGGAAACACCATATATTTT.

This clone was seen more than once but under ten times. The J gene is TRBJ1-1, the V gene TRBV10-1; no clear D. This CDR3 spans 12 amino acids. Germline CDR1 and CDR2: WNHNN and SYGVQD (reference sequence). Deletions cut 2 bases from V and 7 bases from J, with 8 bases between. The CDR3: CASSEPGHEAFF. The CDR3 DNA is TGCGCCAGCAGTGAGCCTGGGCATGAAGCTTTCTTT.

CDR3 protein: CAIRGGEYTQYF. The DNA for the CDR3 is TGTGCCATCCGGGGGGGCGAATATACGCAGTATTTT. The chain has TRBV10-3 and TRBJ2-3, with 8 bases matching TRBD2. V trimming: 8 bases; J trimming: 7 bases; junction bases outside the gene matches: 5. Germline CDR1 is ENHRY and CDR2 is SYGVKD. The CDR3 covers 12 residues.

This chain joins TRBV11-2 and TRBJ2-1; D perhaps matches TRBD1 (6 bases). Per the germline V gene, CDR1 is SGHAT and CDR2 is FQNNGV. The CDR3 is made up of 16 amino acids. Trimming pared 3 bases from V and 8 bases from J, leaving 20 bases between. CDR3 residues: CASSFTGTYQRDEQFF. The CDR3, as DNA: TGTGCCAGCAGCTTTACCGGGACATACCAGAGGGATGAGCAGTTCTTC.